The source of this TCR beta chain is a study of CD8+ T cells in alopecia areata. Study summary: Oral tofacitinib, 5 to 10 mg twice daily, was given in an open-label trial. Study outcomes and limitations: Especially in alopecia totalis/universalis, lesional scalp showed greater clonality than normal scalp did.

Peripheral blood, together with lesional scalp punch biopsies, was collected from alopecia areata patients. Of note for this clone: The target antigen is unknown.

cDNA reverse transcribed from extracted RNA served as the sequencing template. Libraries were prepared by immunoSEQ multiplex PCR; TCRdb keeps only in-frame clonotypes and omits some of them. This sample has about 160,000 clones, with over 70% found just once. The germline gives CDR1 MNHEY, CDR2 SMNVEV (reference sequence). The CDR3 loop spans 11 amino acids. Trimming stripped 10 bases from V and 5 bases from J, with 12 bases between. The material was CD8+ T cells sorted from blood, obtained at week 0. This sequence joins TRBV27 and TRBJ2-7; no clear D gene. This clonotype was sampled from a human donor with alopecia areata. For the CDR3, the DNA is TGTGCCACTGCGGTTGCCGACGAGCAGTACTTC. Translating it yields CATAVADEQYF.